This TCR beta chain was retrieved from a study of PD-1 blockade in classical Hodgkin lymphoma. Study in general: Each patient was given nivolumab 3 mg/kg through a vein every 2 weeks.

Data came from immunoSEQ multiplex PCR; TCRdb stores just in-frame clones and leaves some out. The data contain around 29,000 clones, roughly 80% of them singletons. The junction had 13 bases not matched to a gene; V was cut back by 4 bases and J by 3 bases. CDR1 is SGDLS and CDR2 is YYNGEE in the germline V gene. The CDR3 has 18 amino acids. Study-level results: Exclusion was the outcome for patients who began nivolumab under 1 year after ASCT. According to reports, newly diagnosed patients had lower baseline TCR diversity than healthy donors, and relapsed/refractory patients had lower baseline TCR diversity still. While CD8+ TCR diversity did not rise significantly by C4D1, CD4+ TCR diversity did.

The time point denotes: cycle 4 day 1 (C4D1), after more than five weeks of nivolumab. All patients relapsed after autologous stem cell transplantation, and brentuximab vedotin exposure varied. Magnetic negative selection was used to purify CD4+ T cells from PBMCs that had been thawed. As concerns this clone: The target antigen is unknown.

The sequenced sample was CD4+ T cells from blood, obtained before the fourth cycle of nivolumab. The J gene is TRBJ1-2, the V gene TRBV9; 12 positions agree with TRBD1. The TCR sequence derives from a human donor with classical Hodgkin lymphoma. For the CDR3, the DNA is TGTGCCAGCAGCTATCCTGCCGGGACAGGGGGCGCGGACTATGGCTACACCTTC. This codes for CASSYPAGTGGADYGYTF.